A single sample is the source of the 5 T cell receptor beta chains below, sequenced in a study of cytomegalovirus exposure and HLA in healthy donors. In the PCR, 60 Vbeta and 13 Jbeta primers were used. The method was immunoSEQ multiplex PCR; TCRdb's version includes in-frame clones alone and lacks a portion of them. This sample has 120,000 or so clones; just over 65% occur once, and the top ten carry less than 2%. The sample taken for sequencing was PBMCs. These receptors came from a man younger than 35 in good health and CMV-seronegative.

This chain links TRBV9 with TRBJ1-1; D is unclear. The ends were cut back, 4 bases at V and 5 bases at J, with 9 bases in the middle. The CDR3 loop spans 12 amino acids. Germline V gene lookup returns CDR1 SGDLS and CDR2 YYNGEE. The CDR3 DNA reads TGTGCCAGCAGCCTAGACGGTACTGAAGCTTTCTTT. Protein sequence: CASSLDGTEAFF.

The genes are TRBV29-1 and TRBJ1-1, with 9 nucleotides matching TRBD1. The CDR3 spans 13 residues. Trimming removed 4 bases from V and 3 bases from J; junction bases left unmatched: 3. The V gene's germline CDR1 is SQVTM and CDR2 ANQGSEA. The CDR3 DNA sequence: TGCAGCGTTGGGGGGACAGGGCACACTGAAGCTTTCTTT. Amino acids: CSVGGTGHTEAFF.

This sequence joins TRBV27 and TRBJ2-3, with D unclear. The CDR3 totals 14 residues. V was shortened by 6 bases and J by 7 bases, with 17 bases between the two germline ends. Germline CDR1 and CDR2: MNHEY and SMNVEV (reference sequence). The CDR3 nucleotides are TGTGCCAGCAGGGTCCCCCAACTCCCCAATACGCAGTATTTT. Translating gives CASRVPQLPNTQYF.

This clone was recorded once. The chain joins TRBV4-1 to TRBJ1-5; D might be TRBD1 (5 bases). V was pared by 1 base and J by 5 bases, with 15 bases between. This CDR3 comprises 16 residues. Looked up from germline, CDR1 is MGHRA and CDR2 is YSYEKL. CDR3 sequence reads: CASSQVGGLNYQPQHF. Here the CDR3 DNA reads TGCGCCAGCAGCCAAGTCGGGGGACTCAATTATCAGCCCCAGCATTTT.

This clone appeared a few times. The J gene is TRBJ2-2, the V gene TRBV6-6; D is unclear. CDR1 is MNHNY and CDR2 is SVGAGI in the germline V gene (reference sequence). V was trimmed by 3 bases and J by 6 bases, leaving 5 bases between them. There are 12 residues in the CDR3. For the CDR3, the DNA is TGTGCCAGCAGTTATTACTCCGGGGAGCTGTTTTTT. Its translation is CASSYYSGELFF.